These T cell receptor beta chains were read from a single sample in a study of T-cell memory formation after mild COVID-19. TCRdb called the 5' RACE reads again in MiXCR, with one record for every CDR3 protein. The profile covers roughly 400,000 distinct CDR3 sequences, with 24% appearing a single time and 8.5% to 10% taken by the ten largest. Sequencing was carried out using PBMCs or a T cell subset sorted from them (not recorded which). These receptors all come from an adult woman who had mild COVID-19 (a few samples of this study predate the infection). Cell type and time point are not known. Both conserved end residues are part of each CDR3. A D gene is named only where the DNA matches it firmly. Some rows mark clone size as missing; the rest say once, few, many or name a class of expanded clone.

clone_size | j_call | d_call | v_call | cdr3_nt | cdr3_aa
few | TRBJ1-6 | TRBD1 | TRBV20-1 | TGCAGTGCTAGAGCCCGACAGGGGCCCTATTCACCCCTCCACTTT | CSARARQGPYSPLHF
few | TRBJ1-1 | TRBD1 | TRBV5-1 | TGCGCCAGCAGCGAGTCCGGGACAGTGAACACTGAAGCTTTCTTT | CASSESGTVNTEAFF
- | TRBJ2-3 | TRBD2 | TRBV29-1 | TGCAGCGTTGGCCCGGGGGGGATTACAGATACGCAGTATTTT | CSVGPGGITDTQYF
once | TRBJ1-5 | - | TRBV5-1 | TGCGCCAGCAGCACGGGGGGGGGAAATCAGCCCCAGCATTTT | CASSTGGGNQPQHF
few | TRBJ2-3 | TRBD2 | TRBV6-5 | TGTGCCAGCCATCGTTTGACTAGCGGGGGAACAGATACGCAGTATTTT | CASHRLTSGGTDTQYF
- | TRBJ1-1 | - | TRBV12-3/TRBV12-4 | TGTGCCAGCAGCCGGGATGTATGGGGCACTGAAGCTTTCTTT | CASSRDVWGTEAFF
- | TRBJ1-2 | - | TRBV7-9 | TGTGCCAGCAGCCCGGCAGGGTTTGGGGATGGCTACACCTTC | CASSPAGFGDGYTF
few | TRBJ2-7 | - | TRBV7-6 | TGTGCCAGCAGCTTAGCTCCGGACTACGAGCAGTACTTC | CASSLAPDYEQYF
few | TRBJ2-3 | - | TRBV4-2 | TGTGCCAGCAGCCAAGAACTGGGCATAGATACGCAGTATTTT | CASSQELGIDTQYF
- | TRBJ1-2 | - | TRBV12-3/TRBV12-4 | TGTGCCAGCAGTTTATCTGGACAGAGAGACTACACCTTC | CASSLSGQRDYTF
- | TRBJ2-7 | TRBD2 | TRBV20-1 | TGCAGTGCTCGGGGGGTGGCCTACGAGCAGTACTTC | CSARGVAYEQYF